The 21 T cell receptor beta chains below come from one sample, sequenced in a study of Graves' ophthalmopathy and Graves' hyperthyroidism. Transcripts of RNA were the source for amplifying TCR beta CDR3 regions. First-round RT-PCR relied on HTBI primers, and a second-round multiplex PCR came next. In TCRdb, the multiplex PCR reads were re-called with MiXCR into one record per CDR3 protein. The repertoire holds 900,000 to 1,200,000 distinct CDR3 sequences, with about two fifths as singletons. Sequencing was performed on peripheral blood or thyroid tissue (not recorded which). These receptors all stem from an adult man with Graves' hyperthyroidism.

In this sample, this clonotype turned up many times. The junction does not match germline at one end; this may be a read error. CDR3 loop: CASSSLTNEKLFF. DNA for the CDR3: TGTGCCAGCAGCTCCCTTACCAATGAAAAACTGTTTTTT. The J gene is TRBJ1-4, the V gene TRBV5-1; D is unresolved. Germline assignment: CDR1 SGHRS and CDR2 YFSETQ. This CDR3 is 13 amino acids long.

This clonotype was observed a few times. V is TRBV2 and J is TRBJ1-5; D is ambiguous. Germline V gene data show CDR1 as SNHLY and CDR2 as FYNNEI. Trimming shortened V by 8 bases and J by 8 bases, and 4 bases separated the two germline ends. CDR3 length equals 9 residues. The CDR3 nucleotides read TGTGCCAGCGCGAAGCCCCAGCATTTT. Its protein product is CASAKPQHF.

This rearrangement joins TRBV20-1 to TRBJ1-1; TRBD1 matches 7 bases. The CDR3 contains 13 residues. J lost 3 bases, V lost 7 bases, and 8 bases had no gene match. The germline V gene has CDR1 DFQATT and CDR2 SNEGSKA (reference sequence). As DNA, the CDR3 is TGCAGTGTAGACAGGGCTTCGGACACTGAAGCTTTCTTT. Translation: CSVDRASDTEAFF.

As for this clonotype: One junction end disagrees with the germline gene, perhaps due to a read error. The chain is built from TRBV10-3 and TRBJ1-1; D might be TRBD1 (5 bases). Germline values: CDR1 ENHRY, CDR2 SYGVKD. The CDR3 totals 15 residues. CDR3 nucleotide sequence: TGTGCCGTCAGTGAGGCAGGGCGGCTGAACGCTGAAGCTTTCTTT. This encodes CAVSEAGRLNAEAFF.

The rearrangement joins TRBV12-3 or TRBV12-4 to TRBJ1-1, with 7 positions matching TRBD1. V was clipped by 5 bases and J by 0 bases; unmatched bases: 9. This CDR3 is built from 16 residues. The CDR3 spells CASSLLGQSMNTEAFF. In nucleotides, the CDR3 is TGTGCCAGCAGTCTACTGGGACAGTCCATGAACACTGAAGCTTTCTTT.

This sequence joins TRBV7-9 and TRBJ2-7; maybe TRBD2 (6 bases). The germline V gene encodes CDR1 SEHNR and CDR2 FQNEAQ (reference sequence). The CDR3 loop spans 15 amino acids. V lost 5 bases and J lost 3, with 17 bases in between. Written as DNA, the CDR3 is TGTGCCAGCAGCCTTCGGGATAGCGGAGACTACGAGCAGTACTTC. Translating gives CASSLRDSGDYEQYF. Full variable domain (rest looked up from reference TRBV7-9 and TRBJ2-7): DTGVSQNPRHKITKRGQNVTFRCDPISEHNRLYWYRQTLGQGPEFLTYFQNEAQLEKSRLLSDRFSAERPKGSFSTLEIQRTEQGDSAMYLCASSLRDSGDYEQYFGPGTRLTVT.

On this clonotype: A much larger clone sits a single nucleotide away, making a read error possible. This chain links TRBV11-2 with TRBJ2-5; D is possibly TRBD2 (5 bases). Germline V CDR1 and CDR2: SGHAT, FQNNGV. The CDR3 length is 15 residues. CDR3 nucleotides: TGTGCCAGCAAATACGGCGGGCCAAACGGAGAGGCCCAGTACTTC. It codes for CASKYGGPNGEAQYF.

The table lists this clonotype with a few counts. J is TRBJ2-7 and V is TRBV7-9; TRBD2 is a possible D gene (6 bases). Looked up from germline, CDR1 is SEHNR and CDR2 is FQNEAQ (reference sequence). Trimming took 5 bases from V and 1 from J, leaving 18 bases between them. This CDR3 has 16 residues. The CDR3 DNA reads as TGTGCCAGCAGCAACCTACCGGGAGTAAGGTCCTACGAGCAGTACTTC. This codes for CASSNLPGVRSYEQYF.

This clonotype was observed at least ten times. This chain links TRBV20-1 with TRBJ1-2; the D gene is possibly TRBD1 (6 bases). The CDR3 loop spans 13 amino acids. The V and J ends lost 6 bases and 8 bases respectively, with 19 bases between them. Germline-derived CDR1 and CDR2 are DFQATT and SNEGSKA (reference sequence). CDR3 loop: CSAKGTTLRGYTF. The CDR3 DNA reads TGCAGTGCAAAAGGGACAACCCTAAGAGGCTACACCTTC.

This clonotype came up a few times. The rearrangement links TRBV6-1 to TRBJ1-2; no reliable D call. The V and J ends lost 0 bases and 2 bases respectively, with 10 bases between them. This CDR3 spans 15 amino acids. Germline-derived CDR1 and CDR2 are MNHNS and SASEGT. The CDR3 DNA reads TGTGCCAGCAGTGAAGCGGCCCAACGAAACTATGGCTACACCTTC. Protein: CASSEAAQRNYGYTF.

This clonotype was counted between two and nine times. The CDR3, as DNA: TGTGCCAGCAGAGGACAGGGTCAAGTCGGGGAGCTGTTTTTT. It specifies CASRGQGQVGELFF. The chain carries TRBV5-4 and TRBJ2-2; 8 nucleotides align to TRBD1. V was clipped by 5 bases and J by 7 bases; unmatched bases: 7. The CDR3 is 14 residues long. Germline assignment: CDR1 SGHNT and CDR2 YYREEE (reference sequence). Based on the CDR3 plus reference TRBV5-4 and TRBJ2-2, the full variable domain is ETGVTQSPTHLIKTRGQQVTLRCSSQSGHNTVSWYQQALGQGPQFIFQYYREEENGRGNFPPRFSGLQFPNYSSELNVNALELDDSALYLCASRGQGQVGELFFGEGSRLTVL.

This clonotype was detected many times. Written as DNA, the CDR3 is TGTGCCAGCAGCTTCACGACGCAGGGGACTCTTAACACTGAAGCTTTCTTT. It is translated as CASSFTTQGTLNTEAFF. The chain has TRBV7-9 and TRBJ1-1; D might be TRBD1 (6 bases). V was pared by 3 bases and J by 2 bases, with 19 bases between. The CDR3 is 17 amino acids. The germline V gene encodes CDR1 SEHNR and CDR2 FQNEAQ (reference sequence).

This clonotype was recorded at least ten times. The CDR3: CSVAQQGMGTEAFF. DNA for the CDR3: TGCAGCGTAGCCCAACAGGGGATGGGCACTGAAGCTTTCTTT. The J gene is TRBJ1-1, the V gene TRBV29-1, with 7 nucleotides matching TRBD1. This CDR3 contains 14 residues. Germline loops: CDR1 SQVTM, CDR2 ANQGSEA. The junction had 11 bases not matched to a gene; V was cut back by 6 bases and J by 4 bases.

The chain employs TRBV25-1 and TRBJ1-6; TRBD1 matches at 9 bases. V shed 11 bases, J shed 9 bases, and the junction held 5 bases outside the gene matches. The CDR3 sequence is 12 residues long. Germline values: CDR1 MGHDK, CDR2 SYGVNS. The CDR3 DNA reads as TGTGCCGTCTCGGGACAGGGTTCACCCCTCCACTTT. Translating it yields CAVSGQGSPLHF.

The DNA of the CDR3 is TGCGCCAGCAGTGAGGACAGCTACTATGGCTACACCTTC. Protein product: CASSEDSYYGYTF. This chain connects TRBV10-2 to TRBJ1-2, with a weak D call TRBD1 (5 bases). The CDR3 covers 13 residues. Looked up from germline, CDR1 is WSHSY and CDR2 is SAAADI. The germline V and J ends were trimmed by 2 bases and 3 bases, with 7 bases remaining between them.

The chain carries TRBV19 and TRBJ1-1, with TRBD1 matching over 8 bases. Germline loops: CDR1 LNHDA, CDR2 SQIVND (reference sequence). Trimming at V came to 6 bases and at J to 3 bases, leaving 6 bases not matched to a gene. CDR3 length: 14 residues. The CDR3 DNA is TGTGCCAGTAGCGCGACAGGGGTGCACACTGAAGCTTTCTTT. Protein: CASSATGVHTEAFF.

The DNA of the CDR3 is TGTGCCAGCAGTATATACGGGGGCCGCTACACCTTC. It translates to CASSIYGGRYTF. The chain has TRBV7-9 and TRBJ1-2, with a possible D match to TRBD1 (6 bases). CDR1 and CDR2 from the germline V gene are SEHNR and FQNEAQ (reference sequence). Trimming removed 6 bases at V and 9 bases at J, with 14 bases between. The CDR3 runs to 12 residues. Full variable domain (outside the CDR3, taken from reference TRBV7-9 and TRBJ1-2): DTGVSQNPRHKITKRGQNVTFRCDPISEHNRLYWYRQTLGQGPEFLTYFQNEAQLEKSRLLSDRFSAERPKGSFSTLEIQRTEQGDSAMYLCASSIYGGRYTFGSGTRLTVV.

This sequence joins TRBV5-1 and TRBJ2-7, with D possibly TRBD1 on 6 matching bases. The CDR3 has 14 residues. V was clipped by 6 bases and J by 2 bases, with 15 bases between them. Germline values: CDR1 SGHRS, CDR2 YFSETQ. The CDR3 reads CASKNRGHTYEQYF. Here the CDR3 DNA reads TGCGCCAGCAAAAACCGGGGACATACCTACGAGCAGTACTTC.

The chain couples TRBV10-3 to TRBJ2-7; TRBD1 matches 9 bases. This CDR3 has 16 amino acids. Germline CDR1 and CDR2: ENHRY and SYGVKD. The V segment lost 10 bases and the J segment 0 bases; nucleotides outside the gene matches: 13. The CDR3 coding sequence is TGTGCCAGCAGAACGTGGGGACAGGGCCGCTCCTACGAGCAGTACTTC. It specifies CASRTWGQGRSYEQYF.

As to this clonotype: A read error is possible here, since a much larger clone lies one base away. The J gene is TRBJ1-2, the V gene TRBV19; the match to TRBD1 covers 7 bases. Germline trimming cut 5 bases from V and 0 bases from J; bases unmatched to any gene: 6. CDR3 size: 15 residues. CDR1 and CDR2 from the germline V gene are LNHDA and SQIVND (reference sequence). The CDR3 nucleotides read TGTGCCAGTAGTGTACTACAGGGGTCTAACTATGGCTACACCTTC. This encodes CASSVLQGSNYGYTF.

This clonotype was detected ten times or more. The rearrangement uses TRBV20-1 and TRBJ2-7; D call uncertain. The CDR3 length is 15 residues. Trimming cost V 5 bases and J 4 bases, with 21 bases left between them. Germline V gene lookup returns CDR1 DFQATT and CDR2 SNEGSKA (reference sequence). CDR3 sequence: CSAPTPPPRKYEQYF. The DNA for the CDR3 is TGCAGTGCTCCTACCCCGCCCCCGAGAAAGTACGAGCAGTACTTC.